The 16 T cell receptor beta chains below come from one sample, sequenced in a study of blood T cell repertoires in COVID-19. Assay: immunoSEQ multiplex PCR; the TCRdb copy retains only in-frame clones and omits some. The table records about 54,000 clones, 90% of them present only once. Sequencing input: peripheral blood. The source is a middle-aged woman with active COVID-19.

V and J are TRBV4-3 and TRBJ1-4; tentatively, D is TRBD1 (5 bases). Deletions cut 1 base from V and 4 bases from J, with 10 bases between. The germline CDR1 and CDR2 sequences are LGHNA and YSLEER. The CDR3 is made up of 15 amino acids. DNA of the CDR3: TGCGCCAGCAGCCAAGTTTGGGGCAGTAATGAAAAACTGTTTTTT. As protein: CASSQVWGSNEKLFF.

The chain employs TRBV11-2 and TRBJ2-1, with 7 bases aligning to TRBD1. In germline, CDR1 is SGHAT, CDR2 FQNNGV. CDR3 length: 16 amino acids. V dropped 1 base and J dropped 1; count of bases not matched to a gene: 4. CDR3: CASSLGQGESYNEQFF. The CDR3 bases are TGTGCCAGCAGCTTAGGACAGGGCGAATCCTACAATGAGCAGTTCTTC.

J is TRBJ2-1 and V is TRBV5-1; TRBD1 matches 7 bases. Germline lookup yields CDR1 SGHRS and CDR2 YFSETQ. The CDR3 covers 14 residues. Trimming at V came to 2 bases and at J to 5 bases, leaving 4 bases not matched to a gene. In DNA form, the CDR3 reads TGCGCCAGCAGCTTAGGGGGCATAAACAATGAGCAGTTCTTC. This encodes CASSLGGINNEQFF.

This chain connects TRBV18 to TRBJ1-1; the match to TRBD1 covers 10 bases. The trim removed 3 bases at V and 4 bases at J, leaving 11 bases unmatched. CDR1 is KGHSH, CDR2 LQKENI, per germline. The CDR3 sequence is 17 residues long. The CDR3 sequence: CASSPLTGTGEGTEAFF. Written as DNA, the CDR3 is TGTGCCAGCTCACCCCTGACCGGGACAGGGGAAGGCACTGAAGCTTTCTTT.

The V gene is TRBV6-5, the J gene TRBJ1-1; a possible D gene is TRBD1 (5 bases). V dropped 6 bases and J dropped 2 bases, with 10 bases sitting between them. This CDR3 comprises 13 residues. CDR1 is MNHEY, CDR2 SVGAGI, per germline. The CDR3 DNA follows: TGTGCCAGCAGGGTTACAGGTAACACTGAAGCTTTCTTT. This translates into CASRVTGNTEAFF.

This chain joins TRBV15 and TRBJ1-1; 9 bases are a match to TRBD1. The V segment lost 2 bases and the J segment 7 bases; nucleotides outside the gene matches: 5. The CDR3 consists of 14 residues. The germline gives CDR1 LNHNV, CDR2 YYDKDF (reference sequence). The CDR3 coding sequence is TGTGCCACCAGCAGAATTACAGGGGGCCATGAAGCTTTCTTT. Its translation: CATSRITGGHEAFF.

This chain links TRBV14 with TRBJ1-5; perhaps TRBD1 as D (5 bases). Between the trimmed V and J ends, which lost 10 bases and 1 base, there was a span of 14 bases. CDR3 size: 14 residues. Germline lookup yields CDR1 SGHDN and CDR2 FVKESK. The CDR3 region has the DNA TGTGCCACCTCACAACGGGGGAGCAATCAGCCCCAGCATTTT. It encodes CATSQRGSNQPQHF.

The chain links TRBV19 to TRBJ2-3; the D gene is possibly TRBD2 (7 bases). CDR3 length equals 15 residues. Germline assignment: CDR1 LNHDA and CDR2 SQIVND (reference sequence). Trimming pared 4 bases from V and 1 base from J, leaving 12 bases between. CDR3 in amino acids: CASSSGGGRTDTQYF. Written as DNA, the CDR3 is TGTGCCAGTAGTAGTGGCGGGGGCCGCACAGATACGCAGTATTTT.

The chain employs TRBV5-1 and TRBJ1-6; TRBD1 is a possible D gene (6 bases). Germline lookup yields CDR1 SGHRS and CDR2 YFSETQ. V was shortened by 4 bases and J by 2 bases, with 10 bases between the two germline ends. This CDR3 comprises 15 residues. CDR3 residues: CASSPRTAYNSPLHF. The DNA of the CDR3 is TGCGCCAGCAGCCCACGGACAGCCTATAATTCACCCCTCCACTTT.

V gene TRBV2 combines with J gene TRBJ1-3; D is perhaps TRBD1 (5 bases). This CDR3 comprises 16 residues. Germline-derived CDR1 and CDR2 are SNHLY and FYNNEI. The V end lost 7 bases, the J end lost 3 bases, and 19 bases lay between the germline ends. Here the CDR3 DNA reads TGTGCCAGCACCGAGGACACGGGTTTTCTTGGAAACACCATATATTTT. Encoded protein: CASTEDTGFLGNTIYF. Full variable domain (missing parts from reference TRBV2 and TRBJ1-3): EPEVTQTPSHQVTQMGQEVILRCVPISNHLYFYWYRQILGQKVEFLVSFYNNEISEKSEIFDDQFSVERPDGSNFTLKIRSTKLEDSAMYFCASTEDTGFLGNTIYFGEGSWLTVV.

Only one count was recorded for this clone. The chain couples TRBV6-5 to TRBJ2-7, with D possibly matching TRBD1 (5 bases). The V end was cut by 8 bases, the J end by 0 bases, with 14 bases between. The CDR3 spans 14 residues. Per the germline V gene, CDR1 is MNHEY and CDR2 is SVGAGI. For the CDR3, the DNA is TGTGCCAGCGGTATAACAGGCCTCTCCTACGAGCAGTACTTC. Translated, it gives CASGITGLSYEQYF.

V and J are TRBV12-3 or TRBV12-4 and TRBJ1-2; D is undetermined. This CDR3 is built from 11 residues. The V and J ends lost 3 bases and 5 bases respectively, with 4 bases between them. The CDR3 bases are TGTGCCAGCAGTTTCGTTTATGGCTACACCTTC. It codes for CASSFVYGYTF.

J is TRBJ1-2 and V is TRBV19; TRBD1 matches 8 bases. The CDR3 loop spans 12 amino acids. The V gene end was trimmed by 6 bases and the J gene end by 5 bases; junction bases not matched to a gene: 2. Germline loops: CDR1 LNHDA, CDR2 SQIVND (reference sequence). CDR3 in DNA: TGTGCCAGTAGGGACAGGGCTTATGGCTACACCTTC. It yields the protein CASRDRAYGYTF.

V and J are TRBV19 and TRBJ1-2, with D possibly TRBD1 on 6 matching bases. Germline V lookup: CDR1 LNHDA, CDR2 SQIVND (reference sequence). V was shortened by 5 bases and J by 5 bases, with 12 bases between the two germline ends. The CDR3 has 13 amino acids. In DNA, the CDR3 is TGTGCCAGTAGTCTGACAGGACGATATGGCTACACCTTC. Encoded protein: CASSLTGRYGYTF. Using reference TRBV19 and TRBJ1-2 for the parts outside the CDR3, the full variable domain is DGGITQSPKYLFRKEGQNVTLSCEQNLNHDAMYWYRQDPGQGLRLIYYSQIVNDFQKGDIAEGYSVSREKKESFPLTVTSAQKNPTAFYLCASSLTGRYGYTFGSGTRLTVV.

CDR3 DNA sequence: TGTGCCAGCCCACAGGGTCGAGAACAAGAGACCCAGTACTTC. Translated: CASPQGREQETQYF. The chain has TRBV2 and TRBJ2-5; a possible D gene is TRBD1 (6 bases). This CDR3 contains 14 residues. CDR1 is SNHLY, CDR2 FYNNEI, per germline. V was trimmed by 8 bases and J by 2 bases, leaving 15 bases between them. The full variable domain, in which reference TRBV2 and TRBJ2-5 provide the parts outside the CDR3, is EPEVTQTPSHQVTQMGQEVILRCVPISNHLYFYWYRQILGQKVEFLVSFYNNEISEKSEIFDDQFSVERPDGSNFTLKIRSTKLEDSAMYFCASPQGREQETQYFGPGTRLLVL.

CDR3 in DNA: TGTGCCAGCAGCCTCCAGGATGGCGTCGTCTATGGCTACACCTTC. Translation: CASSLQDGVVYGYTF. The rearrangement links TRBV3-1 (or the pseudogene TRBV3-2) to TRBJ1-2; no clear D gene. This CDR3 is built from 15 residues. V was clipped by 4 bases and J by 4 bases, with 16 bases between them. CDR1 and CDR2 from the germline V gene are LGHDT and YNNKEL (reference sequence).